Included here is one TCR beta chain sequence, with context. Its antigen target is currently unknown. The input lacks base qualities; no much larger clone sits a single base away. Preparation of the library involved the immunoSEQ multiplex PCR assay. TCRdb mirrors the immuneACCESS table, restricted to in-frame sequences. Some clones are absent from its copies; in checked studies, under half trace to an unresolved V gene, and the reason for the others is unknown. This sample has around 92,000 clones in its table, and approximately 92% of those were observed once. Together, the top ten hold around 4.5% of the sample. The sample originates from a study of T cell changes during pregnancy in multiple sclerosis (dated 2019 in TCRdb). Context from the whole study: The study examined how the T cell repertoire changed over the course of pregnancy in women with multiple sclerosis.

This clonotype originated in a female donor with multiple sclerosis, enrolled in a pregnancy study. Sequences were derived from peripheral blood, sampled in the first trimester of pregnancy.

Here the CDR3 is given as CASSDRRTGSNPNSPLHF. The DNA sequence follows: TGTGCCAGCAGCGATCGACGGACGGGGTCCAATCCCAATTCACCCCTCCACTTT. This sequence uses TRBV7-9 and TRBJ1-6, with no confident D gene call. At the junction V is shortened by 5 bases and J by 7 bases, with 24 bases in between. CDR1 and CDR2 are read off the germline V gene (reference sequence) as SEHNR and FQNEAQ. Including the terminal cysteine and phenylalanine, the CDR3 comprises 18 residues. Just CDR3 DNA is preserved here, 54 bases in frame from base 1.